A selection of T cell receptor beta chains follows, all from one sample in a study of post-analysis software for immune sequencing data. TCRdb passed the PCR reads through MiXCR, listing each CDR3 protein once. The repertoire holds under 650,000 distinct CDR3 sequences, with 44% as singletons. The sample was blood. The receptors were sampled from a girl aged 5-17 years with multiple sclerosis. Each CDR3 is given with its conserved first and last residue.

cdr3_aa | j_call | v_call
CSARATGGGSGANVLTF | TRBJ2-6 | TRBV20-1
CSARDQGSDTQYF | TRBJ2-3 | TRBV20-1
CASSPVGGLNIQYF | TRBJ2-4 | TRBV11-2
CASSLDVSQVETQYF | TRBJ2-5 | TRBV9
CASSPWREVNTDTQYF | TRBJ2-3 | TRBV7-2
CASSSWDRPGNEQFF | TRBJ2-1 | TRBV27
CASSQGRQANSNQPQHF | TRBJ1-5 | TRBV4-1
CASSRVYTRPGELFF | TRBJ2-2 | TRBV7-9
CASNRLAGDNEQFF | TRBJ2-1 | TRBV5-1
CSVDGGANYGYTF | TRBJ1-2 | TRBV29-1
CASRGLAVNEQYF | TRBJ2-7 | TRBV27
CASSNLRESYEQYF | TRBJ2-7 | TRBV7-9
CASSDSATSGGYNEQFF | TRBJ2-1 | TRBV6-4
CAIGLQGMGNYNEQFF | TRBJ2-1 | TRBV10-3
CASSPRRLGVYQETQYF | TRBJ2-5 | TRBV7-2
CASSYIGDSLGTQYF | TRBJ2-3 | TRBV6-5
CASSFAGTTPVSEQFF | TRBJ2-1 | TRBV7-2
CASSPFAGGPNNEQFF | TRBJ2-1 | TRBV7-9
CIGWENEQFF | TRBJ2-1 | TRBV29-1
CASSSRTSGTPGNLYEQYF | TRBJ2-7 | TRBV2
CASSLGAGGQETQYF | TRBJ2-5 | TRBV11-2
CASSLATSGINEQFF | TRBJ2-1 | TRBV7-8
CATRDWYNEQFF | TRBJ2-1 | TRBV12-3/TRBV12-4
CSVRLGDSQPQHF | TRBJ1-5 | TRBV29-1
CASGSYNEQFF | TRBJ2-1 | TRBV10-3
CASSSIQEEAFF | TRBJ1-1 | TRBV6-5
CASSHSGPGGTSKGTQYF | TRBJ2-3 | TRBV3-1
CATSGVNQPQHF | TRBJ1-5 | TRBV15
CASMVAGANVLTF | TRBJ2-6 | TRBV7-9
CASSQDRGGVSKTQYF | TRBJ2-5 | TRBV4-2
CASSSGLPYEQYF | - | TRBV12-3/TRBV12-4
CAPVGTRQETQYF | TRBJ2-5 | TRBV2
CASSLRRQGGAFF | TRBJ1-1 | TRBV7-9
CANSLFAGASDTQYF | TRBJ2-3 | TRBV12-3/TRBV12-4
CSVGKVLAGGREQFF | TRBJ2-1 | TRBV29-1
CASSEGGDGYTF | TRBJ1-2 | TRBV6-1
CASSVHRQSYEQYF | TRBJ2-7 | TRBV12-3/TRBV12-4
CANGPRQGGSYEQYF | - | TRBV5-1
CASSYGTGRNNEQFF | TRBJ2-1 | TRBV3-1
CASSLIGEQFF | TRBJ2-1 | TRBV12-3/TRBV12-4
CASSYSGQGIYEQYF | TRBJ2-7 | TRBV6-5
CASSYSPEGYEQYF | TRBJ2-7 | TRBV6-5
CASSLVAGYSGANVLTF | TRBJ2-6 | TRBV5-1
CASSLARGGPYEQYF | TRBJ2-7 | TRBV12-3/TRBV12-4
CSAPAAGQINEQYF | TRBJ2-7 | TRBV20-1